Below are 11 T cell receptor beta chains sequenced from a single sample in a study of T-cell reconstitution after alpha-beta-depleted transplantation in children. Using unique molecular identifiers, the investigators prepared the TCRbeta library. Each CDR3 protein is one row after TCRdb ran MiXCR on the PCR reads. The sample lists 500,000 to 650,000 distinct CDR3 sequences; approximately 10% were seen once. The sequences come from PBMCs, mostly from graft donor cells, collected 180 days after TCRalphabeta/CD19-depleted stem cell transplant. These receptor sequences come from a female patient under 10 years old who had a stem cell transplant for aplastic anemia, so the T cells may come from the graft donor.

This clonotype was seen many times. This rearrangement joins TRBV29-1 to TRBJ2-1; TRBD1 aligns across 11 bases. Losses at the gene ends were 5 bases for V and 5 bases for J; bases not matched to a gene: 2. Germline V CDR1 and CDR2: SQVTM, ANQGSEA. The CDR3 is made up of 13 amino acids. CDR3 in amino acids: CSVMGQGDNEQFF. Written as DNA, the CDR3 is TGCAGCGTTATGGGACAGGGGGACAATGAGCAGTTCTTC.

The chain couples TRBV2 to TRBJ2-2; D is possibly TRBD1 (5 bases). Deletions cut 4 bases from V and 6 bases from J, with 9 bases between. The CDR3 has 13 residues. Germline CDR1 is SNHLY and CDR2 is FYNNEI. The CDR3 bases are TGTGCCAGCAGTGCCCAGGGATCCGGGGAGCTGTTTTTT. Translating gives CASSAQGSGELFF. Combining the CDR3 with reference TRBV2 and TRBJ2-2 gives the whole variable domain EPEVTQTPSHQVTQMGQEVILRCVPISNHLYFYWYRQILGQKVEFLVSFYNNEISEKSEIFDDQFSVERPDGSNFTLKIRSTKLEDSAMYFCASSAQGSGELFFGEGSRLTVL.

This chain joins TRBV12-3 or TRBV12-4 and TRBJ2-1, with TRBD2 matching 10 bases. The CDR3 length is 16 residues. V lost 6 bases and J lost 0; bases outside the gene matches: 5. The CDR3 protein is CASRGLARSSYNEQFF. The CDR3 region has the DNA TGTGCCAGCAGGGGACTAGCGCGGAGCTCCTACAATGAGCAGTTCTTC.

This rearrangement joins TRBV9 to TRBJ2-1; TRBD1 matches at 10 bases. The germline CDR1 and CDR2 sequences are SGDLS and YYNGEE. The length of the CDR3 is 17 residues. V lost 0 bases, J lost 4 bases, and 7 bases stayed unmatched. The CDR3 sequence is CASSVAIQDRGYNEQFF. The CDR3 coding sequence is TGTGCCAGCAGCGTAGCTATTCAGGACAGGGGGTACAATGAGCAGTTCTTC.

This clonotype was seen repeatedly, ten times or more. V and J are TRBV20-1 and TRBJ2-5; 7 bases are shared with TRBD1. Unmatched junction bases numbered 6, after V lost 3 bases and J lost 2 bases. From germline, CDR1 is DFQATT and CDR2 SNEGSKA (reference sequence). The CDR3 consists of 14 residues. For the CDR3, the DNA is TGCAGTGCTAGTTCTGGGACAGCTCAAGAGACCCAGTACTTC. This gives the protein CSASSGTAQETQYF.

This clonotype was detected ten times or more. The V gene is TRBV7-2, the J gene TRBJ1-4; 7 nucleotides line up with TRBD1. The CDR3 spans 14 residues. Losses at the gene ends were 2 bases for V and 7 bases for J; bases not matched to a gene: 4. Germline V gene lookup returns CDR1 SGHTA and CDR2 FQGNSA. CDR3 residues: CASSLTGAGEKLFF. CDR3 DNA sequence: TGTGCCAGCAGCTTAACAGGGGCTGGTGAAAAACTGTTTTTT.

The gene calls are TRBV14 and TRBJ2-2; D may be TRBD1 (6 bases). The CDR3 contains 15 residues. Germline values: CDR1 SGHDN, CDR2 FVKESK. The V end was cut by 4 bases, the J end by 5 bases, with 14 bases between. The CDR3 region is CASSRTGTTTGELFF. CDR3 sequence (DNA): TGTGCCAGCAGCCGGACCGGGACAACGACCGGGGAGCTGTTTTTT.

This clonotype appeared a few times. The V gene is TRBV7-8, the J gene TRBJ1-6; no clear D gene. CDR1 and CDR2 (germline): SGHVS, FQNEAQ. The CDR3 sequence is 17 residues long. V lost 2 bases and J 0 bases, leaving 11 bases between the germline ends. This CDR3 is CASSLSELSSYNSPLHF. The CDR3 DNA reads TGTGCCAGCAGCTTATCCGAATTAAGCTCCTATAATTCACCCCTCCACTTT.

V gene TRBV18 combines with J gene TRBJ2-7, with D perhaps matching TRBD1 (5 bases). Germline V gene sequence: CDR1 KGHSH, CDR2 LQKENI. V gave up 3 bases and J gave up 3 bases, with 9 bases separating them. This CDR3 is 13 amino acids long. Here the CDR3 reads CASSPTANYEQYF. The CDR3 DNA reads TGTGCCAGCTCACCGACAGCGAACTACGAGCAGTACTTC.

This clonotype was picked up many times. This chain connects TRBV29-1 to TRBJ2-2; the D gene is possibly TRBD2 (6 bases). This CDR3 has 14 amino acids. The germline V gene has CDR1 SQVTM and CDR2 ANQGSEA. V was cut by 5 bases and J by 0 bases, with 10 bases left in between. In DNA form, the CDR3 reads TGCAGCGTTTTTGGGACTTCGAACACCGGGGAGCTGTTTTTT. Translating it yields CSVFGTSNTGELFF.

The table lists this clonotype with many counts. CDR3 bases: TGTGCCAGCAGCTCGGGTTCTCCGAGGACAAGGATGAAGACCCAGTACTTC. This encodes CASSSGSPRTRMKTQYF. This sequence joins TRBV7-8 and TRBJ2-5; maybe TRBD1 (5 bases). Germline-derived CDR1 and CDR2 are SGHVS and FQNEAQ. V was clipped by 4 bases and J by 6 bases, with 24 bases between them. This CDR3 is built from 17 residues.